These 17 T cell receptor beta chains share one sample of origin, sequenced in a study of shared clonotypes between healthy human individuals. Data came from immunoSEQ multiplex PCR; TCRdb stores just in-frame clones and leaves some out. This table holds about 2.3 million clones, more than 80% found once. Material: naive CD4+ T cells from PBMCs. Subset: CD45RA+ positively selected. The origin of the receptors is a man younger than 30 in good health. Some clones in this sample may be carry-over from other donors' samples.

The chain recombines TRBV30 with TRBJ2-7; 9 bases agree with TRBD1. Germline CDR1 and CDR2: GTSNPN and SVGIG (reference sequence). The CDR3 has 16 amino acids. V was clipped by 3 bases and J by 5 bases; unmatched bases: 14. Here the CDR3 DNA reads TGTGCCTGGAGCCTAATTGGGACAGGGTTGAGCAACGAGCAGTACTTC. Encoded protein: CAWSLIGTGLSNEQYF.

The J gene is TRBJ2-2, the V gene TRBV6-5; tentatively, D is TRBD2 (5 bases). V lost 3 bases and J lost 4, with 9 bases in between. The germline V gene has CDR1 MNHEY and CDR2 SVGAGI. The CDR3 runs to 14 residues. The CDR3: CASSYREVTGELFF. In DNA, the CDR3 is TGTGCCAGCAGTTATCGGGAAGTCACCGGGGAGCTGTTTTTT.

This chain uses TRBV4-1 with TRBJ2-7; no clear D. CDR1 is MGHRA, CDR2 YSYEKL, per germline. V was trimmed by 0 bases and J by 3 bases, leaving 12 bases between them. The CDR3 runs to 15 residues. This CDR3 is CASSQDPGSVYEQYF. For the CDR3, the DNA is TGCGCCAGCAGCCAAGATCCCGGGTCCGTCTACGAGCAGTACTTC.

This chain connects TRBV2 to TRBJ2-7; 10 bases map to TRBD1. J was trimmed by 2 bases and V by 3 bases; bases with no gene match: 4. The CDR3 is 15 amino acids. Per the germline V gene, CDR1 is SNHLY and CDR2 is FYNNEI. The CDR3 is CASSESGTGAYEQYF. CDR3 nucleotides: TGTGCCAGCAGTGAGTCCGGGACAGGGGCCTACGAGCAGTACTTC.

The chain recombines TRBV7-8 with TRBJ2-7; D is ambiguous. The CDR3 sequence is 16 residues long. V shed 5 bases and J shed 0 bases, with 17 bases lying between them. Per the germline V gene, CDR1 is SGHVS and CDR2 is FQNEAQ. CDR3 nucleotide sequence: TGTGCCAGCAGCACACTCCCCCGTGGCAGCTCCTACGAGCAGTACTTC. Protein: CASSTLPRGSSYEQYF.

The chain recombines TRBV27 with TRBJ2-1, with D possibly being TRBD1 or TRBD2 (5 bases each). The CDR3 sequence is 11 residues long. The germline V gene encodes CDR1 MNHEY and CDR2 SMNVEV (reference sequence). Trimming pared 7 bases from V and 10 bases from J, leaving 11 bases between. Here the CDR3 DNA reads TGTGCCAGCACCTATTGGGGGGAGCAGTTCTTC. Protein: CASTYWGEQFF.

J is TRBJ1-5 and V is TRBV6-5, with D possibly TRBD1 on 5 matching bases. Germline assignment: CDR1 MNHEY and CDR2 SVGAGI. V lost 4 bases and J lost 7, with 11 bases in between. This CDR3 is 13 amino acids long. CDR3 in amino acids: CASSWTRSQPQHF. Here the CDR3 DNA reads TGTGCCAGCAGTTGGACAAGGAGCCAGCCCCAGCATTTT.

The chain carries TRBV6-1 and TRBJ2-7, with D unresolved. Germline-derived CDR1 and CDR2 are MNHNS and SASEGT. V lost 8 bases to trimming and J lost 2 bases, with 7 bases between them. This CDR3 region has 11 residues. The CDR3 bases are TGTGCCAGCGCACAAGCCTACGAGCAGTACTTC. Its translation: CASAQAYEQYF.

The CDR3: CASSLGQGWGEQYF. In DNA, the CDR3 is TGCGCCAGCAGCTTGGGACAGGGTTGGGGTGAGCAGTACTTC. V usage is TRBV5-1 and J usage is TRBJ2-7, with 7 bases matching TRBD1. J lost 7 bases, V lost 0 bases, and 7 bases had no gene match. CDR3 length equals 14 residues. Germline CDR1 and CDR2: SGHRS and YFSETQ.

This clone showed up just a few times. This chain joins TRBV2 and TRBJ1-5, with no clear D. Germline CDR1 SNHLY, CDR2 FYNNEI. The V end lost 1 base, the J end lost 7 bases, and 5 bases lay between the germline ends. This CDR3 is 12 amino acids long. DNA for the CDR3: TGTGCCAGCAGTGAAGGGTGGCAGCCCCAGCATTTT. Translating it yields CASSEGWQPQHF.

The V call is TRBV4-1, the J call TRBJ2-1, with 9 bases fitting TRBD1. The junction had 12 bases not matched to a gene; V was cut back by 4 bases and J by 5 bases. Germline CDR1 reads MGHRA; CDR2 reads YSYEKL. The CDR3 totals 17 residues. CDR3 protein: CASSPGLGTGPNNEQFF. The CDR3 coding sequence is TGCGCCAGCAGCCCCGGGCTCGGGACAGGGCCCAACAATGAGCAGTTCTTC.

CDR3 region: CASSGTGLAGGQWRNEQFF. The CDR3 DNA reads as TGTGCCAGCAGCGGAACTGGACTAGCGGGAGGCCAGTGGAGGAATGAGCAGTTCTTC. The chain has TRBV5-6 and TRBJ2-1; 14 bases are a match to TRBD2. Per germline, CDR1 SGHDT and CDR2 YYEEEE. The CDR3 loop spans 19 amino acids. The junction had 16 bases not matched to a gene; V was cut back by 4 bases and J by 7 bases. The full variable domain, with the rest looked up from reference TRBV5-6 and TRBJ2-1, is DAGVTQSPTHLIKTRGQQVTLRCSPKSGHDTVSWYQQALGQGPQFIFQYYEEEERQRGNFPDRFSGHQFPNYSSELNVNALLLGDSALYLCASSGTGLAGGQWRNEQFFGPGTRLTVL.

The chain uses TRBV11-1 and TRBJ2-3, with D possibly TRBD2 on 5 matching bases. The germline V and J ends were trimmed by 1 base and 10 bases, with 15 bases remaining between them. There are 14 residues in the CDR3. Germline assignment: CDR1 SGHAT and CDR2 FQDESV (reference sequence). This CDR3 reads CASSLERAQPAQYF. In nucleotides, the CDR3 is TGTGCCAGCAGCTTAGAGAGGGCTCAACCTGCGCAGTATTTT.

This chain connects TRBV6-5 to TRBJ1-5, with D possibly being TRBD1 (6 bases). CDR1 is MNHEY and CDR2 is SVGAGI in the germline V gene. The CDR3 is 14 residues long. The ends were cut back, 2 bases at V and 7 bases at J, with 12 bases in the middle. In nucleotides, the CDR3 is TGTGCCAGCAGTTACGCGACAGGCCTACAGCCCCAGCATTTT. Its translation is CASSYATGLQPQHF.

CDR3 in amino acids: CASSWGVNTEAFF. The DNA of the CDR3 is TGTGCCAGTAGCTGGGGGGTGAACACTGAAGCTTTCTTT. J is TRBJ1-1 and V is TRBV19; the D gene is possibly TRBD1 (5 bases). V shed 6 bases and J shed 0 bases, with 8 bases lying between them. There are 13 residues in the CDR3. The germline V gene encodes CDR1 LNHDA and CDR2 SQIVND (reference sequence).

The chain carries TRBV4-2 and TRBJ1-1; 11 bases are a match to TRBD1. Germline CDR1 reads LGHNA; CDR2 reads YNFKEQ. The CDR3 has 15 amino acids. Trimming removed 4 bases from V and 5 bases from J; junction bases left unmatched: 6. CDR3 protein: CASSRGGQGVTEAFF. The DNA for the CDR3 is TGTGCCAGCAGCCGAGGGGGACAGGGGGTGACTGAAGCTTTCTTT.

Regarding this clone: Other DNA sequences in this specimen translate into the identical CDR3. The V call is TRBV6-5, the J call TRBJ1-1, with a tentative D call TRBD1 (6 bases). V was cut by 0 bases and J by 0 bases, with 8 bases left in between. Germline CDR1 is MNHEY and CDR2 is SVGAGI. The CDR3 has 15 residues. CDR3: CASSYSGAMNTEAFF. The CDR3 DNA follows: TGTGCCAGCAGTTACTCGGGGGCAATGAACACTGAAGCTTTCTTT.